This paragraph reports one T cell receptor (beta chain). The entry originates in a study of blood T cell repertoires in COVID-19. The CDR3 consists of 17 residues. The J segment lost 2 bases and the V segment lost 5 bases, leaving 12 bases of the junction unmatched. Germline V gives CDR1 SGHTA, CDR2 FQGNSA. Assay: immunoSEQ multiplex PCR; the TCRdb copy retains only in-frame clones and omits some. The sample holds approximately 200,000 clones, 80% to 85% seen once. The sample comprised peripheral blood. The J gene is TRBJ1-1, the V gene TRBV7-2; 9 bases agree with TRBD1. The TCR comes from a woman in her fifties or sixties who had recovered from COVID-19. For the CDR3, the DNA is TGTGCCAGCAGCCACAACCCCCGGACAGGGGTTAACACTGAAGCTTTCTTT. Translated, it gives CASSHNPRTGVNTEAFF.